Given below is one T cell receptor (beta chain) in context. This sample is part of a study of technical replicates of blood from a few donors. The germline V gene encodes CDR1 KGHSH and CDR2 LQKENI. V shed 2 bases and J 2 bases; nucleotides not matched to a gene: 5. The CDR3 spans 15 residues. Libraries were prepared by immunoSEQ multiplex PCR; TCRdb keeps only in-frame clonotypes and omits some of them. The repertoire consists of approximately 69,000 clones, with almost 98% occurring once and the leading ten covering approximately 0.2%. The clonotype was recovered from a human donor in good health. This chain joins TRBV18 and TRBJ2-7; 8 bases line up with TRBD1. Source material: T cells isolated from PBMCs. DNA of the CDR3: TGTGCCAGCTCACCAGGGACAGGTGGTACCTACGAGCAGTACTTC. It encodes CASSPGTGGTYEQYF.